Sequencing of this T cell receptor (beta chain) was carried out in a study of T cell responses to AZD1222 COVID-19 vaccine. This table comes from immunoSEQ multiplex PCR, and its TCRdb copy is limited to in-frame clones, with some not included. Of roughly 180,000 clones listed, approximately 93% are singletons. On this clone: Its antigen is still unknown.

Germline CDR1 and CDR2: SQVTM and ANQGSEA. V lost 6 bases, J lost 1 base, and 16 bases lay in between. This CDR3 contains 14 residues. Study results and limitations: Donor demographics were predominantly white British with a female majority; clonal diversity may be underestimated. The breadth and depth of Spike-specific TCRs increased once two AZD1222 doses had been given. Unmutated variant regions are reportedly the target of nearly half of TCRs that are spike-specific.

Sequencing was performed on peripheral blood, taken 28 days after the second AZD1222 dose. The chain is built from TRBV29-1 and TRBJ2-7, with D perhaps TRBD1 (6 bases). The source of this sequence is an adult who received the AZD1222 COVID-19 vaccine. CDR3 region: CSVAVRQASYEQYF. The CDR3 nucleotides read TGCAGCGTGGCGGTCCGACAGGCTTCCTACGAGCAGTACTTC.